The rows below give T cell receptor beta chains drawn from one sample of a study of cytomegalovirus exposure and HLA in healthy donors. Method: immunoSEQ multiplex PCR; TCRdb's copy keeps in-frame clones and lacks some. The profile covers approximately 150,000 clones, with around 80% appearing a single time and roughly 2.9% taken by the ten largest. Sequenced material: PBMCs. The receptors were sampled from a woman aged 25 to 39 in good health and CMV-seronegative. Each CDR3 is given with its conserved first and last residue. The D gene is left open where the match is weak. Some rows have no size entry. The others give once, few or many, or a class for an expanded clone.

len: 14; d_gene: .; abundance: .; v_gene: TRBV30; j_gene: TRBJ1-6; CDR3aa: CAWSDWGGDSPLHF; CDR3nt: TGTGCCTGGAGTGATTGGGGAGGTGATTCACCCCTCCACTTT
len: 16; d_gene: TRBD1; abundance: .; v_gene: TRBV4-3; j_gene: TRBJ1-2; CDR3aa: CASSQGTGVANYGYTF; CDR3nt: TGCGCCAGCAGCCAGGGGACAGGGGTTGCTAACTATGGCTACACCTTC
len: 16; d_gene: TRBD1; abundance: .; v_gene: TRBV5-1; j_gene: TRBJ2-5; CDR3aa: CASSFSGTAELKTQYF; CDR3nt: TGCGCCAGCAGCTTTTCCGGGACAGCCGAATTGAAGACCCAGTACTTC
len: 16; d_gene: TRBD1; abundance: .; v_gene: TRBV5-6; j_gene: TRBJ1-1; CDR3aa: CASSGRTGSGNTEAFF; CDR3nt: TGTGCCAGCAGCGGGAGGACAGGATCAGGGAACACTGAAGCTTTCTTT
len: 13; d_gene: .; abundance: .; v_gene: TRBV11-2; j_gene: TRBJ2-2; CDR3aa: CASSLDSTGELFF; CDR3nt: TGTGCCAGCAGCTTAGACAGCACCGGGGAGCTGTTTTTT
len: 13; d_gene: TRBD1; abundance: few; v_gene: TRBV5-4; j_gene: TRBJ2-7; CDR3aa: CASSLVGRGQRYF; CDR3nt: TGTGCCAGCAGCTTGGTGGGCAGGGGGCAGAGGTACTTC
len: 14; d_gene: .; abundance: few; v_gene: TRBV28; j_gene: TRBJ1-4; CDR3aa: CASTPDATNEKLFF; CDR3nt: TGTGCCAGCACTCCAGATGCAACTAATGAAAAACTGTTTTTT
len: 15; d_gene: TRBD2; abundance: few; v_gene: TRBV7-2; j_gene: TRBJ2-7; CDR3aa: CASSLDPAGGYEQYF; CDR3nt: TGTGCCAGCAGCTTAGACCCAGCGGGGGGCTACGAGCAGTACTTC
len: 14; d_gene: .; abundance: .; v_gene: TRBV2; j_gene: TRBJ1-6; CDR3aa: CASTGAGDNSPLHF; CDR3nt: TGTGCCAGCACCGGAGCCGGTGATAATTCACCCCTCCACTTT
len: 16; d_gene: .; abundance: .; v_gene: TRBV2; j_gene: TRBJ2-2; CDR3aa: CASSALQGGNTGELFF; CDR3nt: TGTGCCAGCAGTGCCCTACAGGGCGGGAACACCGGGGAGCTGTTTTTT
len: 18; d_gene: .; abundance: many; v_gene: TRBV4-1; j_gene: TRBJ1-2; CDR3aa: CASSQVNLGFDRSGGYTF; CDR3nt: TGCGCCAGCAGCCAAGTAAATCTCGGCTTCGACAGGTCCGGTGGCTACACCTTC
len: 15; d_gene: TRBD2; abundance: .; v_gene: TRBV27; j_gene: TRBJ2-7; CDR3aa: CASRGLAGLIYEQYF; CDR3nt: TGTGCCAGCAGGGGACTAGCGGGGCTTATCTACGAGCAGTACTTC
len: 15; d_gene: TRBD1; abundance: .; v_gene: TRBV6-5; j_gene: TRBJ1-2; CDR3aa: CASSRQGRSNYGYTF; CDR3nt: TGTGCCAGCAGCCGACAGGGGCGATCAAACTATGGCTACACCTTC
len: 14; d_gene: .; abundance: .; v_gene: TRBV7-3; j_gene: TRBJ2-3; CDR3aa: CASSYGGRTDTQYF; CDR3nt: TGTGCCAGCAGCTATGGAGGCAGGACAGATACGCAGTATTTT
len: 18; d_gene: .; abundance: .; v_gene: TRBV7-8; j_gene: TRBJ2-3; CDR3aa: CASSLALWERASTDTQYF; CDR3nt: TGTGCCAGCAGCTTAGCGCTTTGGGAGCGGGCTAGCACAGATACGCAGTATTTT
len: 16; d_gene: .; abundance: .; v_gene: TRBV7-8; j_gene: TRBJ1-1; CDR3aa: CASSLSAGVLNTEAFF; CDR3nt: TGTGCCAGCAGCTTGTCTGCAGGGGTCCTGAACACTGAAGCTTTCTTT
len: 17; d_gene: TRBD2; abundance: .; v_gene: TRBV7-8; j_gene: TRBJ2-7; CDR3aa: CASSLSLRTSGIYEQYF; CDR3nt: TGTGCCAGCAGCTTAAGTTTAAGGACTAGCGGGATCTACGAGCAGTACTTC
len: 14; d_gene: TRBD2; abundance: .; v_gene: TRBV6-4; j_gene: TRBJ2-3; CDR3aa: CASKLAGDADTQYF; CDR3nt: TGTGCCAGCAAACTAGCGGGGGACGCAGATACGCAGTATTTT
len: 14; d_gene: .; abundance: .; v_gene: TRBV11-2; j_gene: TRBJ1-2; CDR3aa: CASSLVSGRGGYTF; CDR3nt: TGTGCCAGCAGCTTAGTCTCAGGCCGGGGTGGCTACACCTTT
len: 12; d_gene: .; abundance: few; v_gene: TRBV2; j_gene: TRBJ2-7; CDR3aa: CASSESTGEQYF; CDR3nt: TGTGCCAGCAGTGAATCGACGGGAGAGCAGTACTTC
len: 14; d_gene: .; abundance: .; v_gene: TRBV7-2; j_gene: TRBJ2-5; CDR3aa: CASSLNGIGETQYF; CDR3nt: TGTGCCAGCAGCTTAAACGGGATCGGAGAGACCCAGTACTTC
len: 15; d_gene: TRBD2; abundance: .; v_gene: TRBV18; j_gene: TRBJ2-1; CDR3aa: CASSPPLAGGNEQFF; CDR3nt: TGTGCCAGCTCACCCCCGCTAGCGGGGGGCAATGAGCAGTTCTTC
len: 13; d_gene: .; abundance: .; v_gene: TRBV7-9; j_gene: TRBJ1-4; CDR3aa: CASISLGVFQLFF; CDR3nt: TGTGCCAGCATCTCCTTAGGGGTCTTTCAACTGTTTTTT
len: 16; d_gene: .; abundance: .; v_gene: TRBV7-3; j_gene: TRBJ2-2; CDR3aa: CASSLNPSTVTGELFF; CDR3nt: TGTGCCAGCAGCTTAAATCCCTCGACAGTCACCGGGGAGCTGTTTTTT
len: 14; d_gene: TRBD1; abundance: .; v_gene: TRBV27; j_gene: TRBJ2-7; CDR3aa: CASSWGTGNYEQYF; CDR3nt: TGTGCCAGCAGCTGGGGGACAGGTAACTACGAGCAGTACTTC
len: 16; d_gene: .; abundance: .; v_gene: TRBV28; j_gene: TRBJ2-4; CDR3aa: CASSLVLSLAKNIQYF; CDR3nt: TGTGCCAGCAGTTTAGTACTGAGCTTAGCCAAAAACATTCAGTACTTC
len: 14; d_gene: TRBD1; abundance: .; v_gene: TRBV5-1; j_gene: TRBJ2-3; CDR3aa: CASSLAGQGGTQYF; CDR3nt: TGCGCCAGCAGCTTGGCGGGACAGGGAGGAACGCAGTATTTT
len: 16; d_gene: TRBD1; abundance: .; v_gene: TRBV15; j_gene: TRBJ2-1; CDR3aa: CATSREWDRESNEQFF; CDR3nt: TGTGCCACCAGCAGAGAATGGGACAGGGAATCGAATGAGCAGTTCTTC
len: 13; d_gene: .; abundance: once; v_gene: TRBV11-2; j_gene: TRBJ1-1; CDR3aa: CASSPYRVGGAFF; CDR3nt: TGTGCCAGCAGCCCCTACAGGGTCGGCGGGGCTTTCTTT
len: 16; d_gene: .; abundance: .; v_gene: TRBV18; j_gene: TRBJ1-1; CDR3aa: CASSRNTPGRNTEAFF; CDR3nt: TGTGCCAGCTCACGAAATACCCCGGGAAGGAACACTGAAGCTTTCTTT
len: 15; d_gene: .; abundance: .; v_gene: TRBV5-8; j_gene: TRBJ2-1; CDR3aa: CACPRRDEPYNEQFF; CDR3nt: TGTGCCTGCCCCCGGCGGGACGAACCCTACAATGAGCAGTTCTTC